This T cell receptor beta chain was captured by sequencing in a study of naive and memory T cell subsets. Amplification of ligated cDNA took four PCR rounds with SP2 and nested alpha and beta constant primers. TCRdb independently ran MiXCR on the 5' RACE reads; one entry per CDR3 protein. Among about 60,000 distinct CDR3 sequences listed, 6% to 8.5% were seen once. A UMI-containing oligonucleotide was joined by 3' ligation to the TCR cDNA template. This clonotype was seen only a few times. The germline CDR1 and CDR2 sequences are SNHLY and FYNNEI. This CDR3 comprises 13 residues. V was pared by 7 bases and J by 3 bases, with 10 bases between.

The chain uses TRBV2 and TRBJ1-5; D is uncertain. This clonotype originated in a female donor in good health. The CDR3 DNA reads TGTGCCAGCAACCCTTCCCCCAATCAGCCCCAGCATTTT. Protein sequence: CASNPSPNQPQHF.